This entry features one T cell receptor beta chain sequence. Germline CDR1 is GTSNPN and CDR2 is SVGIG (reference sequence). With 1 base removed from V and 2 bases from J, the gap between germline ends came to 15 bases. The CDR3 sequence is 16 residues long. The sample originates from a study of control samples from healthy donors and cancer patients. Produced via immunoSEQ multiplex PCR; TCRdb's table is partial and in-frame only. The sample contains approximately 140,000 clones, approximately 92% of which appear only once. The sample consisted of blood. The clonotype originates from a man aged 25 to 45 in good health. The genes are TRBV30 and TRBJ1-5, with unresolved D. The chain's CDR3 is CAWSASWDRGNQPQHF. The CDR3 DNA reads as TGTGCCTGGAGTGCCAGTTGGGATCGCGGCAATCAGCCCCAGCATTTT. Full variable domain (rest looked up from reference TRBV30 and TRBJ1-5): SQTIHQWPATLVQPVGSPLSLECTVEGTSNPNLYWYRQAAGRGLQLLFYSVGIGQISSEVPQNLSASRPQDRQFILSSKKLLLSDSGFYLCAWSASWDRGNQPQHFGDGTRLSIL.